This T cell receptor (beta chain) was found in a study of T cell responses to AZD1222 COVID-19 vaccine. Study findings and constraints: The number of AZD1222 recipients seropositive at baseline was only six. Spike-specific TCR breadth rose after two AZD1222 doses, and depth rose as well. The repertoires were collected only after the peak T cell response.

The CDR3 spans 13 residues. Germline V lookup: CDR1 SNHLY, CDR2 FYNNEI. The V end lost 4 bases, the J end lost 8 bases, and 14 bases lay between the germline ends. Libraries were prepared by immunoSEQ multiplex PCR; TCRdb keeps only in-frame clonotypes and omits some of them. The data contain 140,000 or so clones, more than 70% of them singletons. Comments on this clone: Its matching antigen is unknown.

This clonotype originated in an adult who received the AZD1222 COVID-19 vaccine. This specimen consisted of peripheral blood, obtained 28 days after the second AZD1222 dose. This chain joins TRBV2 and TRBJ1-2; D might be TRBD1 (6 bases). CDR3 nucleotide sequence: TGTGCCAGCAGTGGGGAAGCGGGGGGCGGCTACACCTTC. Its protein product is CASSGEAGGGYTF.